Described below is a single T cell receptor beta chain sequence and its context. No antigen is known for it. This sample was included in a study of shared clonotypes between healthy human individuals. Repertoires were generated with immunoSEQ multiplex PCR, while TCRdb's copy carries only in-frame clones and drops some. The table has roughly 700,000 clones, about 74% seen once. This CDR3 has 13 amino acids. V lost 3 bases, J lost 8 bases, and 13 bases lay in between. The germline V gene has CDR1 KGHSH and CDR2 LQKENI. CD4+ cells underwent separation, giving CD45RA+ naive and CD45RA-negative memory subsets. General study findings and limits: Clonotypes that were shared across four donors made up around 5% of naive CD4 clonotypes.

The TCR comes from a woman under 40 in good health. The sequenced sample consisted of memory CD4+ T cells sorted from blood. Subset indicated: CD45RA-negative fraction. V gene TRBV18 combines with J gene TRBJ1-2; TRBD1 is a possible D gene (6 bases). CDR3 loop: CASSPLGDTGYTF. In DNA form, the CDR3 reads TGTGCCAGCTCACCGCTCGGGGACACGGGCTACACCTTC.